Listed here are 9 T cell receptor beta chains from one sample, sequenced in a study of a mutant IDH1 vaccine in newly diagnosed glioma. Time point in this sample: week 23, last vaccination. In every dose of vaccine, 300 ug of mutant IDH1 20-mer peptide was given alongside topical imiquimod. The antigens these receptors bind are not known. Profiled with immunoSEQ multiplex PCR; TCRdb holds only in-frame clones, not every one. The sample yields about 40,000 clones, approximately 76% seen once. The sample here was PBMCs, taken from a glioma patient whose treatment included an IDH1 peptide vaccine. The receptor source for this set is a man aged 50 to 60 with glioma.

The chain uses TRBV4-1 and TRBJ1-5, with a weak D call TRBD1 (6 bases). Germline V gene lookup returns CDR1 MGHRA and CDR2 YSYEKL. The CDR3 has 14 residues. Trimming cost V 4 bases and J 4 bases, with 11 bases left between them. The CDR3 bases are TGCGCCAGCAGCCTGGGGACATATAATCAGCCCCAGCATTTT. Its translation: CASSLGTYNQPQHF.

This CDR3 is CASSIRDRLRGYTF. Written as DNA, the CDR3 is TGTGCCAGTAGTATAAGGGACAGGCTCAGAGGCTACACCTTC. This chain joins TRBV19 and TRBJ1-2; 8 bases align to TRBD1. The length of the CDR3 is 14 residues. Germline V gene sequence: CDR1 LNHDA, CDR2 SQIVND (reference sequence). Unmatched junction bases numbered 7, after V lost 2 bases and J lost 8 bases.

This clone is classed as medium-sized. The chain couples TRBV7-9 to TRBJ1-3; D call uncertain. This CDR3 has 16 amino acids. Per the germline V gene, CDR1 is SEHNR and CDR2 is FQNEAQ (reference sequence). V was pared by 4 bases and J by 3 bases, with 16 bases between. The CDR3 sequence: CASSSMTGRNGNTIYF. The CDR3 DNA reads as TGTGCCAGCAGCTCGATGACCGGACGGAATGGAAACACCATATATTTT.

The chain joins TRBV18 to TRBJ2-2; no clear D gene. The germline gives CDR1 KGHSH, CDR2 LQKENI. The CDR3 is made up of 15 amino acids. V was clipped by 0 bases and J by 7 bases, with 12 bases between them. CDR3 in amino acids: CASSPPTGRSGELFF. CDR3 in DNA: TGTGCCAGCTCACCACCGACCGGGCGTAGCGGGGAGCTGTTTTTT.

The V call is TRBV18, the J call TRBJ1-1; the match to TRBD1 covers 7 bases. The CDR3 contains 14 residues. The germline CDR1 and CDR2 sequences are KGHSH and LQKENI. The ends lost 3 bases at V and 2 bases at J; junction bases unmatched: 3. DNA of the CDR3: TGTGCCAGCTCACCGACAGGGAAAAACACTGAAGCTTTCTTT. It is translated as CASSPTGKNTEAFF.

The chain's CDR3 is CASSQGQGNTGELFF. The CDR3 coding sequence is TGTGCCAGCAGCCAGGGACAGGGAAACACCGGGGAGCTGTTTTTT. The genes are TRBV7-9 and TRBJ2-2; TRBD1 matches at 9 bases. The CDR3 covers 15 residues. CDR1 is SEHNR, CDR2 FQNEAQ, per germline (reference sequence). The J segment lost 2 bases and the V segment lost 5 bases, leaving 3 bases of the junction unmatched.

The chain recombines TRBV6-6 with TRBJ2-7; D might be TRBD2 (5 bases). The V end lost 7 bases, the J end lost 5 bases, and 9 bases lay between the germline ends. Germline CDR1 MNHNY, CDR2 SVGAGI (reference sequence). This CDR3 region has 11 residues. The CDR3 nucleotides read TGTGCCAGCACTACCGGGAACGAGCAGTACTTC. Protein product: CASTTGNEQYF.

The rearrangement joins TRBV7-8 to TRBJ1-6, with D perhaps TRBD1 (6 bases). In germline, CDR1 is SGHVS, CDR2 FQNEAQ. The CDR3 is 15 residues long. The ends were cut back, 0 bases at V and 8 bases at J, with 11 bases in the middle. The CDR3 loop is CASSLAEQGYSPLHF. The CDR3 DNA follows: TGTGCCAGCAGCTTAGCGGAACAGGGTTATTCACCCCTCCACTTT.

CDR3 sequence: CASSRTSGNNEQFF. CDR3 coding DNA: TGTGCCAGCAGTCGGACTAGCGGGAACAATGAGCAGTTCTTC. This chain connects TRBV27 to TRBJ2-1, with 12 bases matching TRBD2. The CDR3 contains 14 residues. CDR1 is MNHEY, CDR2 SMNVEV, per germline (reference sequence). The V segment lost 5 bases and the J segment 5 bases; nucleotides outside the gene matches: 1.